The clone carrying this T cell receptor (beta chain) was recorded many times. The antigen remains undetermined. Sorting captured naive CD8 T cells as CD8+CD4-CCR7+CD45RA+. Previously published methods and listed TCR primers were used for the bulk TCR libraries. TCRdb recomputed calls from the PCR reads with MiXCR, one row per CDR3 protein. This table has roughly 100,000 distinct CDR3 sequences, about 35% appearing once. This record comes from a study of molecular identifiers for immune sequencing clone quantification. Study overall: RNA, taken in replicates from roughly 21,000 or 96,000 naive CD8 cells, was split five ways, with four sequenced. Study findings and constraints: Clones that exceeded 20 RNA copies held over 98% of effector molecules, yet under 1% in naive cells.

J gave up 0 bases and V 5 bases, and 0 bases lay outside the gene matches. The CDR3 is 16 residues long. Looked up from germline, CDR1 is MDHEN and CDR2 is SYDVKM. This clonotype originated in a human donor in good health. Some libraries in this study had Jurkat cell RNA spiked in. This chain joins TRBV28 and TRBJ2-6; 11 bases are a match to TRBD1. The sequencing input was naive CD8+ T cells from blood, with Jurkat cell RNA spiked in. Specified subset: FACS-sorted CD8+CD4-CCR7+CD45RA+ naive T cells. CDR3 DNA: TGTGCCAGCAGTGGGACAGGGGGCTCTGGGGCCAACGTCCTGACTTTC. Translating gives CASSGTGGSGANVLTF.